This TCR beta chain comes out of a study of control samples from healthy donors and cancer patients. Only in-frame clones appear in the TCRdb table, and some are missing; sequencing was by immunoSEQ multiplex PCR. The sample records tens of thousands of clones, 89% being singletons. With 5 bases removed from V and 2 bases from J, the gap between germline ends came to 17 bases. Germline loops: CDR1 SGHAT, CDR2 FQNNGV. The CDR3 contains 16 residues. Material for sequencing was blood. The TCR comes from a man aged 50-59 years in good health. The V and J genes are TRBV11-2 and TRBJ2-3, with D tentatively TRBD2 (6 bases). The CDR3 reads CASSLRSLAPTDTQYF. CDR3 sequence (DNA): TGTGCCAGCAGCCTTAGGTCACTAGCCCCCACAGATACGCAGTATTTT.